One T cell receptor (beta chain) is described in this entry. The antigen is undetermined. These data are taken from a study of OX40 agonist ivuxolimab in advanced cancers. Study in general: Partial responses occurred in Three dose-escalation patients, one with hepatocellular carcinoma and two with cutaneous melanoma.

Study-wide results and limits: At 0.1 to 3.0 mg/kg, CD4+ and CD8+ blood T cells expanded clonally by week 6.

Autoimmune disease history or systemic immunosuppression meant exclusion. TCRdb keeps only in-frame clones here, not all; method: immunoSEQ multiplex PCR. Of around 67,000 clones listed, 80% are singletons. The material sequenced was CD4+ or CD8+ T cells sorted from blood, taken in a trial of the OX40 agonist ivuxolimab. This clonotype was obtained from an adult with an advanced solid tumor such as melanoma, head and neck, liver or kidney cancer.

Here the CDR3 DNA reads TGTGCCAGCCGTAAAGAGCTAGCGGGTTCCCACGAGCAGTACTTC. This sequence encodes CASRKELAGSHEQYF. The chain links TRBV6-6 to TRBJ2-7, with 8 bases matching TRBD2. V lost 8 bases and J lost 5; bases outside the gene matches: 14. This CDR3 has 15 amino acids. Germline CDR1 reads MNHNY; CDR2 reads SVGAGI (reference sequence).